Presented here are 8 T cell receptor beta chains from one specimen sequenced in a study of chemoradiotherapy in HPV16-positive cancers. Sequencing was performed with immunoSEQ multiplex PCR; in TCRdb, only in-frame clones are kept and a portion is missing. Among about 35,000 clones listed, more than 85% were seen once. Material: blood, obtained from a patient who underwent chemoradiotherapy. The origin of the receptors is a human donor with HPV-associated anogenital cancer.

This rearrangement joins TRBV27 to TRBJ1-5; D is uncertain. The CDR3 contains 13 residues. Germline V CDR1 and CDR2: MNHEY, SMNVEV (reference sequence). V lost 8 bases, J lost 3 bases, and 11 bases lay in between. CDR3 DNA: TGTGCCAGCTCCCCGGGGTACAATCAGCCCCAGCATTTT. Its protein product is CASSPGYNQPQHF.

This clone has only a few counts. J is TRBJ1-2 and V is TRBV6-5; D remains unclear. Trimming removed 6 bases from V and 4 bases from J, with 6 bases in between. The CDR3 is made up of 11 amino acids. The germline V gene encodes CDR1 MNHEY and CDR2 SVGAGI. The CDR3 coding sequence is TGTGCCAGCAGCTCTTCCTATGGCTACACCTTC. Its translation: CASSSSYGYTF.

The V gene is TRBV5-1, the J gene TRBJ1-4; tentatively, D is TRBD1 (5 bases). CDR3 length: 16 residues. Deletions cut 5 bases from V and 0 bases from J, with 14 bases between. Germline values: CDR1 SGHRS, CDR2 YFSETQ. The CDR3 bases are TGCGCCAGCAGATTCGGGGGTTTTGCAACTAATGAAAAACTGTTTTTT. It is translated as CASRFGGFATNEKLFF. The full variable domain, its missing parts supplied by reference TRBV5-1 and TRBJ1-4, is KAGVTQTPRYLIKTRGQQVTLSCSPISGHRSVSWYQQTPGQGLQFLFEYFSETQRNKGNFPGRFSGRQFSNSRSEMNVSTLELGDSALYLCASRFGGFATNEKLFFGSGTQLSVL.

The V and J genes are TRBV5-8 and TRBJ2-3; a possible D gene is TRBD1 (5 bases). Germline CDR1 reads SGHTS; CDR2 reads YDEGEE. CDR3 size: 13 residues. Trimming stripped 3 bases from V and 2 bases from J, with 7 bases between. The CDR3 DNA is TGTGCCAGCAGCTCCAGGGTCACAGATACGCAGTATTTT. This gives the protein CASSSRVTDTQYF.

The rearrangement joins TRBV19 to TRBJ1-2, with TRBD1 matching over 8 bases. Germline CDR1 reads LNHDA; CDR2 reads SQIVND (reference sequence). The CDR3 covers 15 residues. The trim removed 6 bases at V and 2 bases at J, leaving 8 bases unmatched. The CDR3 loop reads CASRVTGAENYGYTF. Here the CDR3 DNA reads TGTGCCAGTAGAGTGACAGGGGCCGAGAACTATGGCTACACCTTC.

This sequence joins TRBV18 and TRBJ2-7, with D possibly TRBD2 on 5 matching bases. The CDR3 runs to 14 residues. CDR1 is KGHSH and CDR2 is LQKENI in the germline V gene. The V end lost 0 bases, the J end lost 6 bases, and 12 bases lay between the germline ends. The CDR3 DNA follows: TGTGCCAGCTCACCACCTAACGGGGTTGCCGAGCAGTACTTC. This sequence encodes CASSPPNGVAEQYF.

This clone was seen once. V is TRBV7-3 and J is TRBJ1-6; the D is unclear. V gave up 4 bases and J gave up 8 bases, with 12 bases separating them. The CDR3 has 14 amino acids. The germline V gene encodes CDR1 SGHTA and CDR2 FQGTGA. The CDR3 bases are TGTGCCAGCAGCTCCGGGATTTCATATTCACCCCTCCACTTT. This codes for CASSSGISYSPLHF.

The V call is TRBV5-1, the J call TRBJ1-4; the match to TRBD1 covers 8 bases. The CDR3 is 17 residues long. Germline V gene sequence: CDR1 SGHRS, CDR2 YFSETQ. The trim removed 4 bases at V and 7 bases at J, leaving 15 bases unmatched. The CDR3, as DNA: TGCGCCAGCAGCGTTGGGCAGGGGGCTTCTTCAGGTGAAAAACTGTTTTTT. Protein product: CASSVGQGASSGEKLFF.